The rows below give T cell receptor beta chains drawn from one sample of a study of T cell changes during pregnancy in multiple sclerosis. The data were produced by immunoSEQ multiplex PCR, yet TCRdb's version contains in-frame clones alone and is incomplete. This sample carries roughly 18,000 clones, 85% of them seen once, and the ten largest clones take roughly 9.6%. Sequenced here: CD8+ T cells from peripheral blood mononuclear cells, sampled after pregnancy. The receptor set was obtained from a female donor with multiple sclerosis, enrolled in a pregnancy study. Both conserved end residues are part of each CDR3. Fields, in order: D gene, clone size, J gene, V gene, CDR3 DNA, CDR3 protein. D genes are given only for firm matches. Clone size appears in some rows only: once, few, many, or a class for an expanded clone.

TRBD1 few TRBJ1-2 TRBV6-6 TGTGCCAGCAGTTCCGGACAGGGGGCAGACTATGGCTACACCTTC CASSSGQGADYGYTF
. . TRBJ1-6 TRBV7-9 TGTGCCAGCAGCTTATTGGGGGGAGGGGATTCACCCCTCCACTTT CASSLLGGGDSPLHF
. few TRBJ2-2 TRBV4-3 TGCGCCAGCAGCCAAGATCCCGACAGGACAACCGGGGAGCTGTTTTTT CASSQDPDRTTGELFF
. . TRBJ1-1 TRBV27 TGTGCCAGCAGTTTATCGGGACAGAACACTGAAGCTTTCTTT CASSLSGQNTEAFF
. . TRBJ1-6 TRBV10-3 TGTGCCATCAGTGAGTTTGGGGCCTCCTATAATTCACCCCTCCACTTT CAISEFGASYNSPLHF
. . TRBJ1-6 TRBV6-6 TGTGCCAGCAGCGCTCTCGGCCGGGATTATAATTCACCCCTCCACTTT CASSALGRDYNSPLHF
TRBD1 . TRBJ2-7 TRBV7-9 TGTGCCAGCAGCTTGTCGCCGGGGACAGGCGCCTACGAGCAGTACTTC CASSLSPGTGAYEQYF
TRBD2 . TRBJ2-2 TRBV19 TGTGCCAGTAGCACACCGACTAGCGGGGTGGACACCGGGGAGCTGTTTTTT CASSTPTSGVDTGELFF
. . TRBJ2-4 TRBV7-9 TGTGCCAGCAGCTCCCGACAGGAACCCAGGGTTCAGTACTTC CASSSRQEPRVQYF
. . TRBJ1-1 TRBV11-3 TGTGCCAGCAGCGTTTTTCCGGGAACGGGGGTTCACACTGAAGCTTTCTTT CASSVFPGTGVHTEAFF
. . TRBJ1-5 TRBV5-6 TGTGCCAGCAGCTTGGGGGCAGGGGCTAGCAATCAGCCCCAGCATTTT CASSLGAGASNQPQHF
. . TRBJ2-2 TRBV21-1 TGTGCCAGCAGCAAAGCGAGGGGAGGACAATTCACCGGGGAGCTGTTTTTT CASSKARGGQFTGELFF
. . TRBJ1-4 TRBV7-2 TGTGCCAGCAGCCTAACACGGGGGGCACAGGAAAAACTGTTTTTT CASSLTRGAQEKLFF
TRBD2 . TRBJ2-3 TRBV5-4 TGTGCCAGCAGCCCTGAGGGGAATCCGGTGATAGCGGGATCGCGGGATACGCAGTATTTT CASSPEGNPVIAGSRDTQYF
. . TRBJ2-2 TRBV4-3 TGCGCCAGCAGCCAGGGACCGGGACAAACCACCGGGGAGCTGTTTTTT CASSQGPGQTTGELFF
. . TRBJ2-2 TRBV12-5 TGTGCTAGTGGACCACTAGTTCTCGGGGAGCTGTTTTTT CASGPLVLGELFF
. . TRBJ2-7 TRBV27 TGTGCCAGCAGTTTATCGAAAGGGGCCCTCTACGAGCAGTACTTC CASSLSKGALYEQYF